The table lists the clone carrying this T cell receptor (beta chain) with many counts. Its target is not known. Researchers prepared the TCRbeta library using unique molecular identifiers, the study reports. One entry per CDR3 protein results from TCRdb running MiXCR on the PCR reads. This sample carries 600,000 to 800,000 distinct CDR3 sequences, about an eighth of them seen once, and the ten largest clones take 0.79%. The data stem from a study of T-cell reconstitution after alpha-beta-depleted transplantation in children. General study results and limits: Expanded graft clones numbering several hundred reportedly gave rise to alpha-beta T cells about two months after transplant.

Germline values: CDR1 SGHRS, CDR2 YFSETQ. This CDR3 is built from 15 residues. Trimming removed 0 bases from V and 6 bases from J; junction bases left unmatched: 6. Sequencing used PBMCs, obtained before TCRalphabeta/CD19-depleted stem cell transplant. The V call is TRBV5-1, the J call TRBJ2-3; 8 bases fit TRBD2. This clonotype was obtained from a girl aged 2 to 9 with congenital amegakaryocytic thrombocytopenia, due to receive a stem cell transplant. The CDR3 coding sequence is TGCGCCAGCAGCTTGGCGGGGACTAGATCGGATACGCAGTATTTT. This codes for CASSLAGTRSDTQYF.